A single sample gave rise to the 21 T cell receptor beta chains below, sequenced in a study of T cells in Graves' hyperthyroidism and ophthalmopathy. It was RNA transcripts that yielded the amplified TCR beta CDR3 regions. The study used the HTBI primer set for a first-round RT-PCR of the TCR CDR3. TCRdb itself ran the multiplex PCR reads through MiXCR, one entry per CDR3 protein. The table has about 180,000 distinct CDR3 sequences, around 15% seen once. Sequenced sample: blood. These receptors were taken from a woman aged 50 to 60 with Graves' hyperthyroidism.

V usage is TRBV18 and J usage is TRBJ1-6; D not resolved. This CDR3 comprises 14 residues. V was cut by 5 bases and J by 0 bases, with 5 bases left in between. Looked up from germline, CDR1 is KGHSH and CDR2 is LQKENI. CDR3 DNA: TGTGCCAGCTCAGAGAGCTCCTATAATTCACCCCTCCACTTT. It is translated as CASSESSYNSPLHF.

The chain combines TRBV6-5 with TRBJ2-1; D is unresolved. Deletions cut 2 bases from V and 8 bases from J, with 16 bases between. The CDR3 loop spans 15 amino acids. CDR1 is MNHEY and CDR2 is SVGAGI in the germline V gene. The CDR3 DNA sequence: TGTGCCAGCAGTTACGGGTCAAACGTGGTGGATGAGCAGTTCTTC. It encodes CASSYGSNVVDEQFF.

V is TRBV28 and J is TRBJ2-7; 9 bases are a match to TRBD1. Losses at the gene ends were 3 bases for V and 3 bases for J; bases not matched to a gene: 12. Germline V gene lookup returns CDR1 MDHEN and CDR2 SYDVKM. The CDR3 is made up of 17 amino acids. DNA for the CDR3: TGTGCCAGCAGTTTCTTTAGGTCTTGGACAGGGGTCTACGAGCAGTACTTC. Translating it yields CASSFFRSWTGVYEQYF. Full variable domain (remainder filled in from reference TRBV28 and TRBJ2-7): DVKVTQSSRYLVKRTGEKVFLECVQDMDHENMFWYRQDPGLGLRLIYFSYDVKMKEKGDIPEGYSVSREKKERFSLILESASTNQTSMYLCASSFFRSWTGVYEQYFGPGTRLTVT.

This clonotype was picked up a small number of times. The chain links TRBV12-3 or TRBV12-4 to TRBJ2-1; D may correspond to TRBD1 or TRBD2 (6 bases each). This CDR3 spans 13 amino acids. The ends were cut back, 3 bases at V and 7 bases at J, with 10 bases in the middle. DNA of the CDR3: TGTGCCAGCAGTTTTGGGGGGCCGAATGAGCAGTTCTTC. Its translation: CASSFGGPNEQFF.

This clonotype was detected many times. The CDR3 DNA is TGTGCCATCAGTGAGGTTTCAGCCGATCAGCCCCAGCATTTT. Encoded protein: CAISEVSADQPQHF. This chain links TRBV10-3 with TRBJ1-5; no definite D call. This CDR3 has 14 amino acids. Per the germline V gene, CDR1 is ENHRY and CDR2 is SYGVKD. V shed 2 bases and J shed 5 bases, with 10 bases lying between them.

This clonotype turned up a few times. The CDR3, as DNA: TGCGCCAGCAGCCCTGGACAGGCATTGGATGCCCAGTACTTC. Translated, it gives CASSPGQALDAQYF. The chain uses TRBV5-1 and TRBJ2-5; 7 nucleotides match TRBD1. CDR1 SGHRS and CDR2 YFSETQ come from the germline V gene. CDR3 size: 14 residues. The V gene end was trimmed by 4 bases and the J gene end by 9 bases; junction bases not matched to a gene: 12.

For the CDR3, the DNA is TGTGCCAGCATCGACTCCCGGCTAGCGGGAGAGGGCGAGCAGTACTTC. It yields the protein CASIDSRLAGEGEQYF. The J gene is TRBJ2-7, the V gene TRBV28, with 10 bases matching TRBD2. After removal of 7 bases from V and 6 bases from J, the junction contained 15 bases not matched to a gene. Germline V gives CDR1 MDHEN, CDR2 SYDVKM. This CDR3 has 16 amino acids.

This clonotype was detected many times. The chain links TRBV20-1 to TRBJ1-2; 7 bases fit TRBD1. The germline V gene encodes CDR1 DFQATT and CDR2 SNEGSKA (reference sequence). This CDR3 spans 13 amino acids. V lost 3 bases, J lost 4 bases, and 5 bases stayed unmatched. CDR3 sequence reads: CSASRDRSYGYTF. CDR3 nucleotide sequence: TGCAGTGCTAGTAGGGACAGATCCTATGGCTACACCTTC.

This clonotype has a count of ten or more. The genes are TRBV5-8 and TRBJ2-1; TRBD1 agrees at 9 bases. The CDR3 has 16 residues. The J segment lost 8 bases and the V segment lost 2 bases, leaving 11 bases of the junction unmatched. Germline V lookup: CDR1 SGHTS, CDR2 YDEGEE. CDR3 DNA: TGTGCCAGCAGCTTACCGGGACAGGGTTTGGGGTATGAGCAGTTCTTC. This translates into CASSLPGQGLGYEQFF.

This clonotype was seen repeatedly, ten times or more. This chain links TRBV7-8 with TRBJ1-1; 9 nucleotides agree with TRBD1. Trimming took 1 base from V and 4 from J; bases not matched to a gene: 1. There are 14 residues in the CDR3. CDR1 is SGHVS and CDR2 is FQNEAQ in the germline V gene. The CDR3 sequence is CASSLGGQGTEAFF. For the CDR3, the DNA is TGTGCCAGCAGCTTAGGGGGACAGGGCACTGAAGCTTTCTTT.

As for this clonotype: This may arise from a read error, as a much more abundant clone is one base away. Lacking the conserved final phenylalanine or tryptophan, this CDR3 likely reflects a read error. V is TRBV7-3 and J is TRBJ1-2, with 8 bases fitting TRBD1. The V and J ends lost 5 bases and 8 bases, in that order; junction bases with no gene match: 4. CDR1 and CDR2 (germline): SGHTA, FQGTGA. This CDR3 is built from 12 residues. CDR3: CASSPRTGGYTL. CDR3 coding DNA: TGTGCCAGCAGCCCCCGGACAGGGGGCTACACCCTC.

This clonotype was detected many times. The chain recombines TRBV9 with TRBJ2-7, with D possibly called TRBD1 or TRBD2 (6 bases each). The CDR3 is 12 amino acids. Trimming left V 3 bases short and J 4 bases short, with 8 bases between. Germline values: CDR1 SGDLS, CDR2 YYNGEE. CDR3 DNA: TGTGCCAGCAGCGGAGGGGGGTACGAGCAGTACTTC. This translates into CASSGGGYEQYF.

J is TRBJ2-7 and V is TRBV19; perhaps D is TRBD1 or TRBD2 (5 bases each). V lost 5 bases, J lost 7 bases, and 15 bases lay in between. Per the germline V gene, CDR1 is LNHDA and CDR2 is SQIVND (reference sequence). This CDR3 is built from 13 residues. This CDR3 reads CASSVQGPGEQYF. The CDR3 DNA sequence: TGTGCCAGTAGTGTTCAGGGCCCGGGAGAGCAGTACTTC. The whole variable domain, filled in from reference TRBV19 and TRBJ2-7, reads DGGITQSPKYLFRKEGQNVTLSCEQNLNHDAMYWYRQDPGQGLRLIYYSQIVNDFQKGDIAEGYSVSREKKESFPLTVTSAQKNPTAFYLCASSVQGPGEQYFGPGTRLTVT.

Points on this clonotype: Possible read error: a much larger clone is one base away. V gene TRBV27 combines with J gene TRBJ2-1, with TRBD2 as a possible D gene (5 bases). The CDR3 sequence is 14 residues long. Germline V gives CDR1 MNHEY, CDR2 SMNVEV (reference sequence). The V gene lost 9 bases and the J gene lost 2 bases, with 14 bases spanning the gap. DNA for the CDR3: TGTGCCAGAGGGTACGGGGTTACCTACAATGAGCAGTTCTTC. Residues: CARGYGVTYNEQFF.

The chain joins TRBV19 to TRBJ2-7; D not certain. Trimming shortened V by 5 bases and J by 0 bases, and 11 bases separated the two germline ends. Germline V gene data show CDR1 as LNHDA and CDR2 as SQIVND (reference sequence). The CDR3 is 14 residues long. The CDR3: CASSFGGHSYEQYF. The CDR3 coding sequence is TGTGCCAGTAGTTTCGGCGGCCACTCCTACGAGCAGTACTTC. Complete variable domain (other parts from reference TRBV19 and TRBJ2-7): DGGITQSPKYLFRKEGQNVTLSCEQNLNHDAMYWYRQDPGQGLRLIYYSQIVNDFQKGDIAEGYSVSREKKESFPLTVTSAQKNPTAFYLCASSFGGHSYEQYFGPGTRLTVT.

The V gene is TRBV10-3, the J gene TRBJ1-6; TRBD1 aligns across 7 bases. This CDR3 has 14 amino acids. The ends lost 6 bases at V and 10 bases at J; junction bases unmatched: 9. The germline CDR1 and CDR2 sequences are ENHRY and SYGVKD. The CDR3 here is CAISPTGNVSPLHF. Written as DNA, the CDR3 is TGTGCCATCAGCCCGACAGGGAACGTGTCACCCCTCCACTTT.

This clonotype appeared many times. The rearrangement uses TRBV27 and TRBJ1-2; 10 bases fit TRBD1. CDR3 length: 16 amino acids. V dropped 5 bases and J dropped 4; count of bases not matched to a gene: 10. Germline values: CDR1 MNHEY, CDR2 SMNVEV (reference sequence). CDR3 in DNA: TGTGCCAGCAGTCCGCCCCCCGGGACAGGGGTCTATGGCTACACCTTC. Its protein product is CASSPPPGTGVYGYTF.

The table lists this clonotype with many counts. The chain has TRBV28 and TRBJ2-7; D is tentatively TRBD1 or TRBD2 (6 bases each). The germline CDR1 and CDR2 sequences are MDHEN and SYDVKM. V dropped 3 bases and J dropped 7 bases, with 16 bases sitting between them. The CDR3 spans 14 residues. CDR3 DNA: TGTGCCAGCAGTTTTTCTGGAGGGGGACGAGAGCAGTACTTC. Amino acid sequence: CASSFSGGGREQYF.

V usage is TRBV27 and J usage is TRBJ1-2; D is perhaps TRBD1 (5 bases). The CDR3 loop spans 16 amino acids. Germline V gives CDR1 MNHEY, CDR2 SMNVEV (reference sequence). V dropped 5 bases and J dropped 5 bases, with 21 bases sitting between them. CDR3 sequence reads: CASSPSGALNIYGYTF. The DNA for the CDR3 is TGTGCCAGCAGTCCATCCGGGGCCCTAAATATTTATGGCTACACCTTC.

This clonotype has a count of ten or more. The J gene is TRBJ1-1, the V gene TRBV6-1; TRBD1 might be the D (5 bases). The germline V and J ends were trimmed by 8 bases and 2 bases, with 12 bases remaining between them. The CDR3 has 13 amino acids. CDR1 MNHNS and CDR2 SASEGT come from the germline V gene. CDR3 loop: CASGKGFNTEAFF. The CDR3 nucleotides read TGTGCCAGCGGGAAGGGGTTTAACACTGAAGCTTTCTTT.

This clonotype has a single count. The chain joins TRBV5-1 to TRBJ1-1; D uncertain. This CDR3 region has 13 residues. The V gene's germline CDR1 is SGHRS and CDR2 YFSETQ. With 5 bases removed from V and 0 bases from J, the gap between germline ends came to 8 bases. The CDR3 here is CASRTRLNTEAFF. The CDR3 coding sequence is TGCGCCAGCAGGACCCGATTGAACACTGAAGCTTTCTTT.